The clone carrying this T cell receptor (beta chain) has just a few counts. This sample's TCRbeta library carried unique molecular identifier barcodes. TCRdb recomputed calls from the PCR reads with MiXCR, one row per CDR3 protein. The data hold a few hundred thousand distinct CDR3 sequences, with less than 15% observed a single time. The sample originates from a study of T-cell reconstitution after alpha-beta-depleted transplantation in children. V lost 9 bases and J lost 3, with 2 bases in between. CDR3 length equals 9 residues. The specimen comprised PBMCs, sampled from the stem cell graft. The TCR was taken from a human donor who donated a stem cell graft to a child with Fanconi anemia. V is TRBV12-3 or TRBV12-4 and J is TRBJ1-2, with unresolved D. CDR3 sequence: CARDYGYTF. The CDR3 nucleotides are TGTGCCAGAGACTATGGCTACACCTTC.